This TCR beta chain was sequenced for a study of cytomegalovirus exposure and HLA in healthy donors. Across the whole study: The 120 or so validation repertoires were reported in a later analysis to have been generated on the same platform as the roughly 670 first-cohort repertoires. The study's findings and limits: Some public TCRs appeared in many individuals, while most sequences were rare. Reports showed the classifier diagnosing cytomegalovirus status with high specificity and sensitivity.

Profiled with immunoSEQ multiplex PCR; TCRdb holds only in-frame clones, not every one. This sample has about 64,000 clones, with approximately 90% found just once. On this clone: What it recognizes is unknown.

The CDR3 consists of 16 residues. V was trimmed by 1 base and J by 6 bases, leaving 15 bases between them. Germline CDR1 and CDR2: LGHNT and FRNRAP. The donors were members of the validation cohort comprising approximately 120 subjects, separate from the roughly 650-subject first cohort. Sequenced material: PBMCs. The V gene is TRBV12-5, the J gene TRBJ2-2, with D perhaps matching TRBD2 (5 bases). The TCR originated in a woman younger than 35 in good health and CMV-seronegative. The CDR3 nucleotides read TGTGCTAGTGGTTTGGCCGTCGGGGTCACGGCCGGGGAGCTGTTTTTT. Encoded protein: CASGLAVGVTAGELFF.